This entry concerns a single T cell receptor beta chain. The data were obtained in a study of blood T cell repertoires in COVID-19. At the level of the study: Acute-phase and convalescent COVID-19 samples originated in the United States, Italy and Spain. In each case, the material was cDNA or gDNA derived from T cells, B-cell-depleted T cells, or PBMCs.

A Seattle source enrolled patients during active infection and followed them longitudinally. In the source study's methods: Quantification of nucleated cells was approximated via reference gene primer amplification. The repertoire was sequenced with immunoSEQ multiplex PCR; TCRdb's copy has only in-frame clones and lacks some. V, J and clone size are those of that table, while D and trimming were read from the DNA. Of around 37,000 clones listed, around 84% are singletons. Sequencing was performed on peripheral blood. This TCR derives from a man between 60 and 70 years old with COVID-19, enrolled during active disease.

CDR3 amino acids: CASSSPTGANTGELFF. The CDR3 DNA follows: TGCGCCAGCAGCTCCCCGACAGGAGCGAACACCGGGGAGCTGTTTTTT. V gene TRBV4-1 combines with J gene TRBJ2-2, with a weak D call TRBD1 (6 bases). Germline V gene lookup returns CDR1 MGHRA and CDR2 YSYEKL. V was shortened by 5 bases and J by 0 bases, with 13 bases between the two germline ends. CDR3 length equals 16 residues.